The 8 T cell receptor beta chains reported below all come from one sample, sequenced in a study of tumor and adjacent non-tumor tissue in lung cancer. The library came from three nested PCR rounds adapted from ARM-PCR protocols. TCRdb re-analysed the multiplex PCR reads in MiXCR, keeping a single row per CDR3 protein. The sample has fewer than 90,000 distinct CDR3 sequences, around three quarters seen once. No cell sorting was done before RNA was extracted from the tissue. The normal lung tissue was taken more than 3 cm from the tumor edge. Sequencing used distant non-tumor lung tissue. The receptors originated from a woman aged 45 to 65 with non-small cell lung cancer.

About this clonotype: Here the CDR3 omits its conserved ending phenylalanine or tryptophan, so a read error is the likely source. The chain has TRBV11-1 and TRBJ2-5; 9 positions match TRBD1. This CDR3 comprises 12 residues. Germline lookup yields CDR1 SGHAT and CDR2 FQDESV (reference sequence). In DNA, the CDR3 is TGTATCAGCTGCTCGACGGGACAGGGCCAGTACTAC. Amino acid sequence: CISCSTGQGQYY.

This clonotype was counted ten times or more. The chain recombines TRBV5-1 with TRBJ2-3; TRBD2 aligns across 8 bases. J gave up 5 bases and V 2 bases, and 1 base lay outside the gene matches. The length of the CDR3 is 13 residues. Germline V gene data show CDR1 as SGHRS and CDR2 as YFSETQ. The CDR3 spells CASSFGGGDTQYF. CDR3 coding DNA: TGCGCCAGCAGCTTCGGGGGGGGAGATACGCAGTATTTT.

As to this clonotype: The missing conserved phenylalanine or tryptophan at the end of this CDR3 makes a read error likely. Because the CDR3's place on the DNA is in doubt, the DNA is left out and the CDR3 is given as listed by TCRdb. This sequence joins TRBV11-2 and TRBJ1-1. The CDR3 length is 8 residues, termini included. From germline, CDR1 is SGHAT and CDR2 FQNNGV. The CDR3 loop reads CATRQIPA.

Concerning this clonotype itself: Without the conserved terminal phenylalanine or tryptophan, this CDR3 likely stems from a read error. V is TRBV6-6 and J is TRBJ1-2; TRBD1 agrees at 10 bases. Trimming cost V 6 bases and J 3 bases; bases outside gene matches: 4. The germline V gene encodes CDR1 MNHNY and CDR2 SVGAGI (reference sequence). The CDR3 contains 14 residues. Written as DNA, the CDR3 is TGTGCCAGCAGCCGGACAGGGGGAGACTATGGCTACACCCTC. Protein: CASSRTGGDYGYTL.

This clonotype was detected ten times or more. This chain connects TRBV4-1 to TRBJ2-3; 9 positions match TRBD2. The CDR3 totals 14 residues. Germline trimming cut 5 bases from V and 4 bases from J; bases unmatched to any gene: 4. Looked up from germline, CDR1 is MGHRA and CDR2 is YSYEKL. CDR3 DNA: TGCGCCAGCAGCTTGGGACTAGCACCAGATACGCAGTATTTT. Translation gives CASSLGLAPDTQYF.

The gene calls are TRBV11-2 and TRBJ1-1; D perhaps matches TRBD1 (5 bases). The germline V gene encodes CDR1 SGHAT and CDR2 FQNNGV. The germline V and J ends were trimmed by 5 bases and 0 bases, with 13 bases remaining between them. The CDR3 is made up of 15 amino acids. The CDR3 sequence: CASSVGRGVNTEAFF. The CDR3 DNA follows: TGTGCCAGCAGCGTAGGAAGAGGGGTGAACACTGAAGCTTTCTTT.

With respect to this clonotype: It may be a read error: a sequence one base away is much more abundant. V gene TRBV5-1 combines with J gene TRBJ2-7; D uncertain. This CDR3 spans 15 amino acids. CDR1 and CDR2 from the germline V gene are SGHRS and YFSETQ. With 6 bases removed from V and 2 bases from J, the gap between germline ends came to 18 bases. CDR3 protein: CASIPNLFNTYEQYF. In DNA, the CDR3 is TGCGCCAGCATCCCGAACCTATTCAACACCTACGAGCAGTACTTC. Full variable domain (outside the CDR3, taken from reference TRBV5-1 and TRBJ2-7): KAGVTQTPRYLIKTRGQQVTLSCSPISGHRSVSWYQQTPGQGLQFLFEYFSETQRNKGNFPGRFSGRQFSNSRSEMNVSTLELGDSALYLCASIPNLFNTYEQYFGPGTRLTVT.

The chain uses TRBV20-1 and TRBJ1-1; D possibly corresponds to TRBD1 (5 bases). The germline V gene has CDR1 DFQATT and CDR2 SNEGSKA (reference sequence). Trimming cost V 6 bases and J 6 bases, with 20 bases left between them. This CDR3 is built from 14 residues. The CDR3, as DNA: TGCAGTGCAGAGACCGGGGCAGACGTGGCTGAAGCTTTCTTT. The encoded protein is CSAETGADVAEAFF.